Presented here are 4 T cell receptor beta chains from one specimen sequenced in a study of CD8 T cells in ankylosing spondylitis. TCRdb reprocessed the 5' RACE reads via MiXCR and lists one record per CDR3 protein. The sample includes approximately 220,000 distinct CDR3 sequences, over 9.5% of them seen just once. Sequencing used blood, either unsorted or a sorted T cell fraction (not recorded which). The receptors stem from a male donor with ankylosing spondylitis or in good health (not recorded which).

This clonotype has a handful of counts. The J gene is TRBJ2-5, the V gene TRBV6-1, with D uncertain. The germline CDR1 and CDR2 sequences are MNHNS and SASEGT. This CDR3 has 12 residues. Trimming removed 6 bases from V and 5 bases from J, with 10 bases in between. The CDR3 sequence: CASSQGWETQYF. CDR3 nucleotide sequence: TGTGCCAGCAGCCAAGGTTGGGAGACCCAGTACTTC.

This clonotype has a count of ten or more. CDR3: CASSLGQQNQPQHF. CDR3 in DNA: TGTGCCAGCAGTTTGGGGCAGCAGAATCAGCCCCAGCATTTT. This chain connects TRBV12-3 or TRBV12-4 to TRBJ1-5; D perhaps matches TRBD1 (5 bases). V was pared by 3 bases and J by 4 bases, with 10 bases between. This CDR3 region has 14 residues.

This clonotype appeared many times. This CDR3 reads CASSFRNTGELFF. CDR3 DNA sequence: TGTGCCAGCAGTTTCAGGAACACCGGGGAGCTGTTTTTT. This chain uses TRBV12-3 or TRBV12-4 with TRBJ2-2; D ambiguous. There are 13 residues in the CDR3. Trimming removed 3 bases from V and 1 base from J, with 3 bases in between.

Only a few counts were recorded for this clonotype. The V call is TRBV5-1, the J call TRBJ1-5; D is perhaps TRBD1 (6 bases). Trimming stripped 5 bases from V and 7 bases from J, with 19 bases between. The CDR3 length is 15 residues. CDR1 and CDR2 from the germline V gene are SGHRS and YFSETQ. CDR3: CASSLVAGERQPQHF. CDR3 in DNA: TGCGCCAGCAGTCTTGTGGCAGGGGAGCGCCAGCCCCAGCATTTT. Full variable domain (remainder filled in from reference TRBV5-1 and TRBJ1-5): KAGVTQTPRYLIKTRGQQVTLSCSPISGHRSVSWYQQTPGQGLQFLFEYFSETQRNKGNFPGRFSGRQFSNSRSEMNVSTLELGDSALYLCASSLVAGERQPQHFGDGTRLSIL.